Below, 3 T cell receptor beta chains from the same sample are listed, as sequenced in a study of T cells after yellow fever vaccination (dated by TCRdb to the late 2010s). The treatment or condition label, as the study defines it: live attenuated yellow fever vaccine strain. Receptor libraries were prepared by 5' RACE. TCRdb records Illumina HiSeq 2500 as the sequencer. TCRdb reran the public reads through fastp at Q25 and MiXCR, keeping productive beta chains. Entries that share a CDR3 protein sequence are merged under the most common genes and DNA. This sample comprises over 200,000 distinct CDR3 sequences, 6.7% of them detected only once. Jointly, the top ten make up 1% to 1.2% of the sample. The sample consisted of CD4+ T cells sorted from PBMCs, taken on the day of the yellow fever booster vaccination. The receptors originated from a young man who received the YFV17D yellow fever vaccine.

This clonotype was seen ten or more times. The gene calls are TRBV5-1 and TRBJ1-1; possible D gene TRBD1, 6 bases. Germline CDR1 and CDR2: SGHRS and YFSETQ. This CDR3 region has 14 residues. Trimming cost V 1 base and J 6 bases, with 13 bases left between them. The CDR3, as DNA: TGCGCCAGCAGCTTGAGGTCCACAGGGTCTGAAGCTTTCTTT. As protein: CASSLRSTGSEAFF.

The V and J genes are TRBV20-1 and TRBJ2-3; D not certain. Germline V gene lookup returns CDR1 DFQATT and CDR2 SNEGSKA (reference sequence). This CDR3 contains 11 residues. Trimming shortened V by 4 bases and J by 4 bases, and 6 bases separated the two germline ends. DNA for the CDR3: TGCAGTGCTAATCGCGCAGATACGCAGTATTTT. This gives the protein CSANRADTQYF.

This clonotype appeared many times. This sequence joins TRBV12-3 or TRBV12-4 and TRBJ2-5; D possibly uses TRBD1 or TRBD2 (5 bases each). Trimming took 6 bases from V and 9 from J, leaving 14 bases between them. The CDR3 spans 12 residues. The chain's CDR3 is CASRGTGWAQYF. The CDR3 nucleotides read TGTGCCAGCAGGGGGACGGGGTGGGCCCAGTACTTC.